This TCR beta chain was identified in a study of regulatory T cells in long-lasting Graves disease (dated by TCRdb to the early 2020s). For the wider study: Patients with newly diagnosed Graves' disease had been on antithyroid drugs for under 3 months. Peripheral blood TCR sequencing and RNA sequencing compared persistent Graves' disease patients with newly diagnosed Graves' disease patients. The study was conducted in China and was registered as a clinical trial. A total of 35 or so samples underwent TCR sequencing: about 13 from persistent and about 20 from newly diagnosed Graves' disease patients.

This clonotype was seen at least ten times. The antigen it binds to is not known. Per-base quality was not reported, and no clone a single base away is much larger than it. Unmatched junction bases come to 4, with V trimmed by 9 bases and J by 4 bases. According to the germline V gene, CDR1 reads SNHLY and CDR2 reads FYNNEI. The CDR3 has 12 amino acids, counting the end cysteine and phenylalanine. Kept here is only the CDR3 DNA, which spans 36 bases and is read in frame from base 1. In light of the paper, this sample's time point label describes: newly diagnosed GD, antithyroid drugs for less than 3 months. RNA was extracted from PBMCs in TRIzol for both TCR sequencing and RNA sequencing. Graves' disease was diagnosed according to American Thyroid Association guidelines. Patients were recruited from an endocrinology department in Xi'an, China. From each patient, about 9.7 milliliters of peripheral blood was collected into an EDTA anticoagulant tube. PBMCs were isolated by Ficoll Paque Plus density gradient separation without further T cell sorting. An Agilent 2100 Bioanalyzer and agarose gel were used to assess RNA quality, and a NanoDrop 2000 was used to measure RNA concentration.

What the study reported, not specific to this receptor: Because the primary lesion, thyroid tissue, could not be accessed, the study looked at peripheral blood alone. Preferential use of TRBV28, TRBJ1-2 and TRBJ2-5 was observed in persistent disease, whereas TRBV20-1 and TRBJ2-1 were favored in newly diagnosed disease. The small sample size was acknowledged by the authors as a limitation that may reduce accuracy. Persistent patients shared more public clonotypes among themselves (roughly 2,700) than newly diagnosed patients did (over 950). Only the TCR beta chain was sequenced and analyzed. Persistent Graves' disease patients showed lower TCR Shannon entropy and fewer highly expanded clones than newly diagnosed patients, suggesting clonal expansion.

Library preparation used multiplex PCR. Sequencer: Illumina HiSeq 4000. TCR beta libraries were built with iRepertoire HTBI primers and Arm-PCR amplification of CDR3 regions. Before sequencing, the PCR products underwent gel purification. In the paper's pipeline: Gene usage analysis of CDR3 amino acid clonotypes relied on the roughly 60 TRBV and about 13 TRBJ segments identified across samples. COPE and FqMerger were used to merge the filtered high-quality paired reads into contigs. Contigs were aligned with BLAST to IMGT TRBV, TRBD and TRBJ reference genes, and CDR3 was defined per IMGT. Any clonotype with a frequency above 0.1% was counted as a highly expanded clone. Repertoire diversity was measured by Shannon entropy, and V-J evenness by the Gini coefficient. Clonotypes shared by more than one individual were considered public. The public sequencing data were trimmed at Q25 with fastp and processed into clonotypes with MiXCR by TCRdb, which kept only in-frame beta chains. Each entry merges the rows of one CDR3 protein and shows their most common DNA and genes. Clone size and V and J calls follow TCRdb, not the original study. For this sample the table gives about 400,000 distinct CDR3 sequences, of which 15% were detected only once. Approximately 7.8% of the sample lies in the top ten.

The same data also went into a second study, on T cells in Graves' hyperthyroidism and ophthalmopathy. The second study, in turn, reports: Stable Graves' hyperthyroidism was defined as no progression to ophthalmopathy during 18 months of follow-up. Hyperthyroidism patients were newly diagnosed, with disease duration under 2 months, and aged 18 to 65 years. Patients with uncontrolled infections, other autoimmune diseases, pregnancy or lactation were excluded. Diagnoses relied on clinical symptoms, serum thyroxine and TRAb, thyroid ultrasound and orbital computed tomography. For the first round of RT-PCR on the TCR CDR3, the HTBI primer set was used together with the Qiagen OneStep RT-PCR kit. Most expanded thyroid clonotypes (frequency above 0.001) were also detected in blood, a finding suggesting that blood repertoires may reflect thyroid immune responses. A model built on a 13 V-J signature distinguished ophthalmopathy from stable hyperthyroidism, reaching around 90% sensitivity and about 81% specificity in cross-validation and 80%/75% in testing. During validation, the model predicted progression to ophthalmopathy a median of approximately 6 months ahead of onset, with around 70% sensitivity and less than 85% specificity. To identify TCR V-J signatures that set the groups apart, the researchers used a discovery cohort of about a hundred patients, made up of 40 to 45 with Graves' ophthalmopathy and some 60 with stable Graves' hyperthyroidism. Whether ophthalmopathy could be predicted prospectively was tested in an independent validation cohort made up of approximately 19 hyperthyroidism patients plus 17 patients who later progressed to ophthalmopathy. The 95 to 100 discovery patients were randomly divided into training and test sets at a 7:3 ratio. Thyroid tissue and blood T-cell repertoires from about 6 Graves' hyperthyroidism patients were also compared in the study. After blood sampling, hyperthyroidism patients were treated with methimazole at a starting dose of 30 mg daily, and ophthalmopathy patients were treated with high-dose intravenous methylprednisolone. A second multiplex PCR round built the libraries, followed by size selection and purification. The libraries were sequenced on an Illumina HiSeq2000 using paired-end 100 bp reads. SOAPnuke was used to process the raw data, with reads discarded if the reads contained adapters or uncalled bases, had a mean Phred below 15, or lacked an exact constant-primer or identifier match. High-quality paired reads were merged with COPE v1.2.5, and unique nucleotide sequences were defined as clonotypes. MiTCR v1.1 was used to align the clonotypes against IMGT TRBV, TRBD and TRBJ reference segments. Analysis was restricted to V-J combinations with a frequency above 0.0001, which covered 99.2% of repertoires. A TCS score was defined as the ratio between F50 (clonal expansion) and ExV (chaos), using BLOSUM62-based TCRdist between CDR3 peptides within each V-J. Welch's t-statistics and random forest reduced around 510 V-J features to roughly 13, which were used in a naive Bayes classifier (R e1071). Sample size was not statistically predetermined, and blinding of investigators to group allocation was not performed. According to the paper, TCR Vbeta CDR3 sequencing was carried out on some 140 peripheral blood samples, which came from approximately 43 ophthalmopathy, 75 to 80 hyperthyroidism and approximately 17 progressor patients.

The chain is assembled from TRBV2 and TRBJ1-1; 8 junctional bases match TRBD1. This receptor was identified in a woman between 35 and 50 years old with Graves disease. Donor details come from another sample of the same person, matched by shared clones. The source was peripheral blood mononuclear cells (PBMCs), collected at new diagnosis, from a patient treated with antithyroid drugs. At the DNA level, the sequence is TGTGCCAGGGGAACAGGGGGCACTGAAGCTTTCTTT. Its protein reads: CARGTGGTEAFF.